A single sample is the source of the 32 T cell receptor beta chains below, sequenced in a study of cytomegalovirus exposure and HLA in healthy donors. The primer mix had 60 Vbeta and 13 Jbeta primers. Assay used: immunoSEQ multiplex PCR; TCRdb lists only in-frame clones, some missing. Here the sample table reports about 100,000 clones. The sample was PBMCs. These receptors originate from a man in his fifties or sixties in good health and CMV-seronegative.

The chain links TRBV28 to TRBJ2-3, with no clear D. CDR3 size: 10 residues. Trimming left V 7 bases short and J 5 bases short, with 4 bases between. The germline V gene has CDR1 MDHEN and CDR2 SYDVKM. CDR3 protein: CASIGDTQYF. The CDR3 bases are TGTGCCAGCATCGGAGATACGCAGTATTTT.

The rearrangement links TRBV29-1 to TRBJ2-1; the match to TRBD2 covers 8 bases. After removal of 7 bases from V and 7 bases from J, the junction contained 3 bases not matched to a gene. Germline CDR1 SQVTM, CDR2 ANQGSEA. The CDR3 loop spans 11 amino acids. CDR3 in amino acids: CSAGLVNEQFF. CDR3 nucleotides: TGCAGCGCGGGACTAGTGAATGAGCAGTTCTTC.

The gene calls are TRBV5-1 and TRBJ2-2; D may be TRBD1 (5 bases). Germline CDR1 SGHRS, CDR2 YFSETQ. Trimming pared 2 bases from V and 1 base from J, leaving 9 bases between. The CDR3 extends over 15 amino acids. CDR3 protein: CASSLGDRNTGELFF. In DNA, the CDR3 is TGCGCCAGCAGCTTAGGAGACAGGAACACCGGGGAGCTGTTTTTT.

The chain carries TRBV28 and TRBJ2-7; D is unclear. The CDR3 contains 15 residues. V shed 6 bases and J shed 2 bases, with 17 bases lying between them. Germline V gene sequence: CDR1 MDHEN, CDR2 SYDVKM. DNA for the CDR3: TGTGCCAGCAGCCCTTACGCGCTTAAAACCTACGAGCAGTACTTC. Protein product: CASSPYALKTYEQYF. Combining the CDR3 with reference TRBV28 and TRBJ2-7 gives the whole variable domain DVKVTQSSRYLVKRTGEKVFLECVQDMDHENMFWYRQDPGLGLRLIYFSYDVKMKEKGDIPEGYSVSREKKERFSLILESASTNQTSMYLCASSPYALKTYEQYFGPGTRLTVT.

The J gene is TRBJ1-1, the V gene TRBV27; perhaps TRBD1 as D (5 bases). The length of the CDR3 is 11 residues. Looked up from germline, CDR1 is MNHEY and CDR2 is SMNVEV (reference sequence). The V end lost 7 bases, the J end lost 9 bases, and 12 bases lay between the germline ends. CDR3 sequence: CASTDSRKAFF. CDR3 DNA: TGTGCCAGCACCGACAGCCGTAAAGCTTTCTTT.

V usage is TRBV18 and J usage is TRBJ1-3, with D unresolved. The CDR3 is 15 amino acids. V gave up 5 bases and J gave up 0 bases, with 11 bases separating them. Germline V gene data show CDR1 as KGHSH and CDR2 as LQKENI. CDR3 nucleotide sequence: TGTGCCAGCTCAGAGGGCCACCCCTCTGGAAACACCATATATTTT. Amino acid sequence: CASSEGHPSGNTIYF.

V is TRBV29-1 and J is TRBJ2-5, with 7 bases fitting TRBD2. Trimming at V came to 3 bases and at J to 5 bases, leaving 12 bases not matched to a gene. CDR3 length: 15 residues. Looked up from germline, CDR1 is SQVTM and CDR2 is ANQGSEA. CDR3 nucleotides: TGCAGCGTTGAGTTAGGGACTATTTGGCAGGAGACCCAGTACTTC. Amino acid sequence: CSVELGTIWQETQYF.

The chain uses TRBV29-1 and TRBJ2-5; D is perhaps TRBD2 (6 bases). There are 12 residues in the CDR3. Germline V gene sequence: CDR1 SQVTM, CDR2 ANQGSEA. The V and J ends lost 6 bases and 3 bases respectively, with 11 bases between them. Written as DNA, the CDR3 is TGCAGCGTCTTTTCGGGGGAAGAGACCCAGTACTTC. Translation: CSVFSGEETQYF.

The chain combines TRBV13 with TRBJ2-2; a possible D gene is TRBD2 (7 bases). Germline-derived CDR1 and CDR2 are PRHDT and FYEKMQ (reference sequence). The CDR3 totals 16 residues. With 0 bases removed from V and 5 bases from J, the gap between germline ends came to 13 bases. This CDR3 is CASSLGRGASTGELFF. The DNA of the CDR3 is TGTGCCAGCAGCTTAGGACGGGGGGCGTCGACCGGGGAGCTGTTTTTT.

The chain recombines TRBV25-1 with TRBJ2-2; 8 bases align to TRBD1. This CDR3 is built from 15 residues. Germline V gives CDR1 MGHDK, CDR2 SYGVNS. The J segment lost 5 bases and the V segment lost 6 bases, leaving 8 bases of the junction unmatched. The CDR3 loop reads CASRGQEIRTGELFF. Here the CDR3 DNA reads TGTGCCAGCAGGGGACAGGAGATCAGGACCGGGGAGCTGTTTTTT.

For this clone: The identical CDR3 is also encoded by other nucleotide sequences in the sample. J is TRBJ2-2 and V is TRBV5-1, with TRBD1 matching 7 bases. This CDR3 has 15 amino acids. Looked up from germline, CDR1 is SGHRS and CDR2 is YFSETQ. With 4 bases clipped from V and 2 bases from J, the junction kept 5 bases outside the gene matches. CDR3 protein: CASSPGTANTGELFF. CDR3 nucleotide sequence: TGCGCCAGCAGCCCAGGGACAGCCAACACCGGGGAGCTGTTTTTT.

This chain joins TRBV2 and TRBJ2-1, with 9 bases aligning to TRBD1. V lost 6 bases and J lost 1; bases outside the gene matches: 4. The CDR3 length is 15 residues. Germline V gene data show CDR1 as SNHLY and CDR2 as FYNNEI. CDR3 region: CASRAGTGSYNEQFF. CDR3 nucleotides: TGTGCCAGCAGAGCCGGGACAGGGTCCTACAATGAGCAGTTCTTC.

This rearrangement joins TRBV10-2 to TRBJ2-2, with D perhaps matching TRBD1 (6 bases). CDR3 length: 14 amino acids. Trimming left V 5 bases short and J 6 bases short, with 13 bases between. Germline loops: CDR1 WSHSY, CDR2 SAAADI. The CDR3 protein is CASSWAGEAGELFF. The CDR3 region has the DNA TGCGCCAGCAGTTGGGCAGGGGAAGCCGGGGAGCTGTTTTTT.

V gene TRBV28 combines with J gene TRBJ1-6; D is unresolved. Germline CDR1 reads MDHEN; CDR2 reads SYDVKM. The V end was cut by 6 bases, the J end by 7 bases, with 7 bases between. CDR3 length equals 12 residues. CDR3 in amino acids: CASSNQNSPLHF. Here the CDR3 DNA reads TGTGCCAGCAGCAACCAGAATTCACCCCTCCACTTT.

V gene TRBV29-1 combines with J gene TRBJ2-4, with D hard to call. Germline loops: CDR1 SQVTM, CDR2 ANQGSEA. V was shortened by 6 bases and J by 1 base, with 10 bases between the two germline ends. The CDR3 has 13 residues. CDR3 sequence reads: CSVQELAKNIQYF. As DNA, the CDR3 is TGCAGCGTGCAAGAGTTGGCCAAAAACATTCAGTACTTC.

The rearrangement uses TRBV5-1 and TRBJ2-7; 7 nucleotides align to TRBD1. Unmatched junction bases numbered 8, after V lost 4 bases and J lost 1 base. Germline V CDR1 and CDR2: SGHRS, YFSETQ. The CDR3 runs 15 residues. The CDR3 DNA follows: TGCGCCAGCAGCCCTAGACAGGGACAATCCTACGAGCAGTACTTC. Translation gives CASSPRQGQSYEQYF.

The genes are TRBV28 and TRBJ1-6; D might be TRBD1 (5 bases). Germline CDR1 is MDHEN and CDR2 is SYDVKM. The V end was cut by 10 bases, the J end by 4 bases, with 17 bases between. The CDR3 sequence is 15 residues long. CDR3 nucleotide sequence: TGTGCCACCTCGCGGGACGGTTCTTATAATTCACCCCTCCACTTT. It yields the protein CATSRDGSYNSPLHF. Full variable domain (missing parts from reference TRBV28 and TRBJ1-6): DVKVTQSSRYLVKRTGEKVFLECVQDMDHENMFWYRQDPGLGLRLIYFSYDVKMKEKGDIPEGYSVSREKKERFSLILESASTNQTSMYLCATSRDGSYNSPLHFGNGTRLTVT.

This chain joins TRBV5-6 and TRBJ2-5; D uncertain. V dropped 0 bases and J dropped 4 bases, with 7 bases sitting between them. The CDR3 length is 13 residues. Per germline, CDR1 SGHDT and CDR2 YYEEEE. CDR3 DNA: TGTGCCAGCAGCTTGGTCAGTACAGAGACCCAGTACTTC. Translation gives CASSLVSTETQYF.

The chain combines TRBV9 with TRBJ2-7; D uncertain. Trimming left V 0 bases short and J 3 bases short, with 13 bases between. CDR1 and CDR2 (germline): SGDLS, YYNGEE. This CDR3 comprises 15 residues. The CDR3 DNA sequence: TGTGCCAGCAGCGTAGGGGCGCCTCCCGGCTACGAGCAGTACTTC. Translating it yields CASSVGAPPGYEQYF.

CDR3 DNA sequence: TGTGCCAGCAGCTTAGAAGGACAGGGGTTTTATGGCTACACCTTC. Translated: CASSLEGQGFYGYTF. The V and J genes are TRBV7-2 and TRBJ1-2; 9 bases fit TRBD1. The germline CDR1 and CDR2 sequences are SGHTA and FQGNSA. The CDR3 is 15 residues long. With V trimmed by 1 base and J by 5 bases, 5 bases remained unmatched.

The chain employs TRBV5-1 and TRBJ1-2, with D perhaps TRBD1 (6 bases). Germline assignment: CDR1 SGHRS and CDR2 YFSETQ. V shed 4 bases and J shed 6 bases, with 16 bases lying between them. This CDR3 region has 14 residues. CDR3 in amino acids: CASSKDSSGDGYTF. The CDR3 nucleotides read TGCGCCAGCAGCAAGGACAGTTCGGGCGATGGCTACACCTTC.

The chain recombines TRBV10-3 with TRBJ2-7; 11 positions agree with TRBD2. The CDR3 spans 13 residues. The trim removed 10 bases at V and 7 bases at J, leaving 9 bases unmatched. The germline CDR1 and CDR2 sequences are ENHRY and SYGVKD. The CDR3 spells CATSLAGGREQYF. The CDR3 nucleotides read TGTGCCACCTCCCTAGCGGGAGGTCGTGAGCAGTACTTC.

Concerning this clone: The junction differs from germline at one of its ends, possibly a read error. The chain joins TRBV7-7 to TRBJ2-7, with D perhaps matching TRBD1 (6 bases). Germline V lookup: CDR1 SSHAT, CDR2 FNYEAQ (reference sequence). This CDR3 contains 17 residues. CDR3 amino acids: CASSLGSRTATSYEQYF. The CDR3 bases are TGTGCTAGCAGCTTAGGTTCTAGGACAGCTACCTCCTACGAGCAGTACTTC.

The chain carries TRBV19 and TRBJ2-7, with 10 bases identical to TRBD1. This CDR3 spans 14 amino acids. Germline values: CDR1 LNHDA, CDR2 SQIVND (reference sequence). The V gene end was trimmed by 5 bases and the J gene end by 3 bases; junction bases not matched to a gene: 4. DNA for the CDR3: TGTGCCAGTAGTCAGGGGACAGGGGTCTACGAGCAGTACTTC. Amino acid sequence: CASSQGTGVYEQYF.

The chain recombines TRBV18 with TRBJ1-2; the match to TRBD1 covers 10 bases. V was clipped by 2 bases and J by 2 bases; unmatched bases: 2. Per germline, CDR1 KGHSH and CDR2 LQKENI. This CDR3 contains 15 residues. The CDR3 spells CASSPTTGGNYGYTF. CDR3 sequence (DNA): TGTGCCAGCTCACCAACGACAGGGGGCAACTATGGCTACACCTTC.

The chain joins TRBV13 to TRBJ1-6, with D perhaps TRBD1 (6 bases). This CDR3 comprises 14 residues. V was cut by 5 bases and J by 10 bases, with 15 bases left in between. The germline gives CDR1 PRHDT, CDR2 FYEKMQ (reference sequence). This chain's CDR3 is CASSGRGGRSPLHF. The CDR3, as DNA: TGTGCCAGCAGCGGCAGGGGAGGGAGGTCACCCCTCCACTTT.

CDR3 in DNA: TGTGCCACCAGCAGAGATCAGGCAGGCTCCAGGGAGCTGTTTTTT. Its protein is CATSRDQAGSRELFF. The chain uses TRBV15 and TRBJ2-2; D is uncertain. Trimming shortened V by 0 bases and J by 9 bases, and 14 bases separated the two germline ends. Germline CDR1 is LNHNV and CDR2 is YYDKDF (reference sequence). The length of the CDR3 is 15 residues. The whole variable domain, filled in from reference TRBV15 and TRBJ2-2, reads DAMVIQNPRYQVTQFGKPVTLSCSQTLNHNVMYWYQQKSSQAPKLLFHYYDKDFNNEADTPDNFQSRRPNTSFCFLDIRSPGLGDTAMYLCATSRDQAGSRELFFGEGSRLTVL.

CDR3 region: CASSLVAGSRSTSYEQYF. The CDR3 DNA sequence: TGCGCCAGCAGCTTGGTAGCGGGCAGCCGATCAACTAGCTACGAGCAGTACTTC. This chain joins TRBV5-1 and TRBJ2-7, with TRBD2 identical over 7 bases. The CDR3 runs 18 residues. The J segment lost 3 bases and the V segment lost 0 bases, leaving 15 bases of the junction unmatched. CDR1 and CDR2 (germline): SGHRS, YFSETQ.

The rearrangement joins TRBV6-5 to TRBJ2-7, with D hard to call. The CDR3 has 14 residues. The germline V gene has CDR1 MNHEY and CDR2 SVGAGI. Trimming cost V 2 bases and J 6 bases, with 14 bases left between them. DNA for the CDR3: TGTGCCAGCAGTTACAGCGCCGAGGCGTCCGAGCAGTACTTC. Protein: CASSYSAEASEQYF.

V gene TRBV6-1 combines with J gene TRBJ1-3; the D is unclear. The germline V gene encodes CDR1 MNHNS and CDR2 SASEGT. The germline V and J ends were trimmed by 6 bases and 8 bases, with 17 bases remaining between them. The length of the CDR3 is 14 residues. Written as DNA, the CDR3 is TGTGCCAGCAGAGGCGGAATAAACGGGGACACCATATATTTT. Translating it yields CASRGGINGDTIYF.

The chain links TRBV9 to TRBJ2-2; 16 nucleotides line up with TRBD2. The CDR3 length is 18 residues. The V gene end was trimmed by 4 bases and the J gene end by 6 bases; junction bases not matched to a gene: 9. The germline gives CDR1 SGDLS, CDR2 YYNGEE. In DNA, the CDR3 is TGTGCCAGCAGCAAGGGACTAGCGGGAGGGCCCTCGGCCGGGGAGCTGTTTTTT. As protein: CASSKGLAGGPSAGELFF.

This chain connects TRBV13 to TRBJ2-4, with D tentatively TRBD1 (6 bases). Germline V gene data show CDR1 as PRHDT and CDR2 as FYEKMQ (reference sequence). The CDR3 runs 16 residues. Trimming took off 1 base at V and 2 bases at J, with 12 bases between the two ends. The CDR3 reads CASSLATGKSKNIQYF. The CDR3 DNA sequence: TGTGCCAGCAGCTTAGCCACAGGGAAATCCAAAAACATTCAGTACTTC.